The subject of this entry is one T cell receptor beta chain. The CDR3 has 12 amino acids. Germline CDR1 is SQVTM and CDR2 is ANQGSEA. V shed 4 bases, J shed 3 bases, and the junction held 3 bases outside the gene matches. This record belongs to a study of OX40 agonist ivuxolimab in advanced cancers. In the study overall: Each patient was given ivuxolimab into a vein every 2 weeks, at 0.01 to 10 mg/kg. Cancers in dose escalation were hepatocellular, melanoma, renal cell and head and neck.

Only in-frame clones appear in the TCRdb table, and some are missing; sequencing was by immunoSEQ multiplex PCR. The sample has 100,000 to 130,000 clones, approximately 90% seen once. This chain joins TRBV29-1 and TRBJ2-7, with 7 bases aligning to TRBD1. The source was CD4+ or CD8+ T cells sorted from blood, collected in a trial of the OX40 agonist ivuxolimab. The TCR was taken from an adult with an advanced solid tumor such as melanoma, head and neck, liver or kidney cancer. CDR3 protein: CSVVPGGYEQYF. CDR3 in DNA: TGCAGCGTTGTCCCAGGGGGCTACGAGCAGTACTTC.